Below are 6 T cell receptor beta chains sequenced from a single sample in a study of molecular identifiers for immune sequencing clone quantification. TCRdb re-analysed the PCR reads in MiXCR, keeping a single row per CDR3 protein. The sample records approximately 97,000 distinct CDR3 sequences, 35% being singletons. What was sequenced was naive CD8+ T cells from blood, with Jurkat cell RNA spiked in. As to subset: FACS-sorted CD8+CD4-CCR7+CD45RA+ naive T cells. The origin of the receptors is a human donor in good health. Some libraries in this study had Jurkat cell RNA spiked in.

The rearrangement joins TRBV15 to TRBJ2-6, with D perhaps matching TRBD2 (5 bases). Germline V gene lookup returns CDR1 LNHNV and CDR2 YYDKDF (reference sequence). The V and J ends lost 0 bases and 0 bases respectively, with 12 bases between them. CDR3 size: 18 residues. CDR3 nucleotides: TGTGCCACCAGCAGAGATCGGGGTAGTCCCTCTGGGGCCAACGTCCTGACTTTC. This gives the protein CATSRDRGSPSGANVLTF.

This clonotype was counted many times. V gene TRBV29-1 combines with J gene TRBJ2-3; D uncertain. Germline values: CDR1 SQVTM, CDR2 ANQGSEA. Trimming cost V 5 bases and J 6 bases, with 12 bases left between them. The CDR3 has 12 residues. The CDR3 region is CSVPTWTDTQYF. Here the CDR3 DNA reads TGCAGCGTTCCTACATGGACGGATACGCAGTATTTT.

A note on this clonotype: At one boundary the junction diverges from the germline segment, which might be a read error. The rearrangement uses TRBV10-3 and TRBJ2-3, with TRBD2 matching over 9 bases. CDR3 length: 17 residues. CDR1 and CDR2 from the germline V gene are ENHRY and SYGVKD. CDR3 sequence: CAISESMGAGGDDTQCF. The CDR3 nucleotides are TGTGCCATCAGTGAGTCAATGGGAGCGGGAGGCGACGATACGCAGTGTTTT.

The gene calls are TRBV28 and TRBJ1-1; D unresolved. The germline CDR1 and CDR2 sequences are MDHEN and SYDVKM. CDR3 size: 16 residues. V lost 1 base and J 3 bases, leaving 15 bases between the germline ends. The CDR3 is CASSLSPPLEDTEAFF. CDR3 bases: TGTGCCAGCAGTTTATCTCCCCCCCTGGAGGACACTGAAGCTTTCTTT.

V gene TRBV9 combines with J gene TRBJ2-2, with D perhaps TRBD2 (6 bases). Per germline, CDR1 SGDLS and CDR2 YYNGEE. The CDR3 spans 14 residues. V was shortened by 0 bases and J by 4 bases, with 7 bases between the two germline ends. DNA of the CDR3: TGTGCCAGCAGCGTAGGTAGCGGCACCGGGGAGCTGTTTTTT. Translating gives CASSVGSGTGELFF.

A word on this clonotype: This clone may be a read error of a much larger clone one base away. The chain links TRBV28 to TRBJ1-1, with no clear D. Germline assignment: CDR1 MDHEN and CDR2 SYDVKM. V lost 6 bases and J 1 base, leaving 9 bases between the germline ends. CDR3 size: 13 residues. Here the CDR3 reads CASSPLENTEAFF. CDR3 coding DNA: TGTGCCAGCAGCCCGCTCGAGAACACTGAAGCTTTCTTT.